The 10 T cell receptor beta chains reported below all come from one sample, sequenced in a study of OX40 agonist ivuxolimab in advanced cancers. Generated by immunoSEQ multiplex PCR, the TCRdb table keeps only in-frame clones and is missing some. Of more than 100,000 clones in the sample, approximately 92% were seen once. The sample here was CD4+ or CD8+ T cells sorted from blood, taken in a trial of the OX40 agonist ivuxolimab. The receptors derive from an adult with an advanced solid tumor such as melanoma, head and neck, liver or kidney cancer.

The CDR3 region is CASSLGDRGTGNTIYF. The CDR3 nucleotides read TGTGCCAGCAGCTTGGGGGACAGGGGAACAGGAAACACCATATATTTT. The J gene is TRBJ1-3, the V gene TRBV5-4; TRBD1 agrees at 10 bases. Germline CDR1 reads SGHNT; CDR2 reads YYREEE (reference sequence). V lost 0 bases to trimming and J lost 4 bases; unmatched junction nucleotides: 4. The CDR3 is made up of 16 amino acids.

V is TRBV6-1 and J is TRBJ1-4, with unresolved D. CDR3 length: 12 amino acids. Trimming cost V 3 bases and J 5 bases, with 4 bases left between them. Germline V lookup: CDR1 MNHNS, CDR2 SASEGT. CDR3: CASSDANEKLFF. CDR3 DNA: TGTGCCAGCAGTGACGCAAATGAAAAACTGTTTTTT.

As to this clone: The junction differs from germline at one of its ends, possibly a read error. The chain joins TRBV19 to TRBJ2-5; D is unclear. Germline-derived CDR1 and CDR2 are LNHDA and SQIVND (reference sequence). This CDR3 has 14 amino acids. The CDR3 bases are TGTGCCAGTAGTCCCTCAGTGGGCCGAGAGGCCCAGTACTTC. This gives the protein CASSPSVGREAQYF.

This rearrangement joins TRBV5-4 to TRBJ2-7; 9 positions match TRBD1. Germline V gene lookup returns CDR1 SGHNT and CDR2 YYREEE (reference sequence). Unmatched junction bases numbered 7, after V lost 4 bases and J lost 5 bases. This CDR3 region has 14 residues. The CDR3 protein is CASSGGGQGNEQYF. In nucleotides, the CDR3 is TGTGCCAGCAGCGGGGGGGGACAGGGCAACGAGCAGTACTTC.

This clone has only one observation. Within the sample, other DNA sequences also encode this same CDR3. The chain links TRBV4-2 to TRBJ2-3; D not certain. The CDR3 covers 13 residues. V was clipped by 4 bases and J by 0 bases, with 5 bases between them. Per germline, CDR1 LGHNA and CDR2 YNFKEQ. The CDR3 bases are TGTGCCAGCAGCCCACAGAGCACAGATACGCAGTATTTT. Translation: CASSPQSTDTQYF.

This rearrangement joins TRBV14 to TRBJ2-1; a possible D gene is TRBD1 (5 bases). The ends were cut back, 0 bases at V and 8 bases at J, with 17 bases in the middle. CDR1 and CDR2 from the germline V gene are SGHDN and FVKESK. The CDR3 runs 16 residues. CDR3 bases: TGTGCCAGCAGCCAAGATCTGGCAGGGCTAGGGTATGAGCAGTTCTTC. Amino acids: CASSQDLAGLGYEQFF.

The chain links TRBV5-1 to TRBJ2-3; maybe TRBD2 (5 bases). The V end lost 4 bases, the J end lost 7 bases, and 22 bases lay between the germline ends. Germline CDR1 SGHRS, CDR2 YFSETQ. The CDR3 spans 16 residues. CDR3 DNA sequence: TGCGCCAGCAGCCCCATAAGCGCGGGTACCTTGAATACGCAGTATTTT. It encodes CASSPISAGTLNTQYF.

V is TRBV10-3 and J is TRBJ2-3; possible D gene TRBD2, 6 bases. The CDR3 loop spans 17 amino acids. Germline V CDR1 and CDR2: ENHRY, SYGVKD. Trimming took off 0 bases at V and 1 base at J, with 14 bases between the two ends. CDR3 nucleotides: TGTGCCATCAGTGAGTCGGAGCGGGCGGGGCGCACAGATACGCAGTATTTT. Its protein is CAISESERAGRTDTQYF.

This clone was counted a few times. This sequence joins TRBV20-1 and TRBJ1-2; 7 bases are shared with TRBD1. The V segment lost 6 bases and the J segment 7 bases; nucleotides outside the gene matches: 5. Germline assignment: CDR1 DFQATT and CDR2 SNEGSKA (reference sequence). The CDR3 runs to 11 residues. This CDR3 is CSATGAGGYTF. DNA for the CDR3: TGCAGTGCCACAGGGGCGGGTGGCTACACCTTC.

The rearrangement links TRBV7-3 to TRBJ2-1, with TRBD1 as a possible D gene (6 bases). Germline values: CDR1 SGHTA, CDR2 FQGTGA. Trimming left V 2 bases short and J 2 bases short, with 10 bases between. There are 15 residues in the CDR3. The CDR3 DNA sequence: TGTGCCAGCAGCTTAGGGGCAGGGGCCTACAATGAGCAGTTCTTC. Translating gives CASSLGAGAYNEQFF. Full variable domain (rest looked up from reference TRBV7-3 and TRBJ2-1): GAGVSQTPSNKVTEKGKYVELRCDPISGHTALYWYRQSLGQGPEFLIYFQGTGAADDSGLPNDRFFAVRPEGSVSTLKIQRTERGDSAVYLCASSLGAGAYNEQFFGPGTRLTVL.